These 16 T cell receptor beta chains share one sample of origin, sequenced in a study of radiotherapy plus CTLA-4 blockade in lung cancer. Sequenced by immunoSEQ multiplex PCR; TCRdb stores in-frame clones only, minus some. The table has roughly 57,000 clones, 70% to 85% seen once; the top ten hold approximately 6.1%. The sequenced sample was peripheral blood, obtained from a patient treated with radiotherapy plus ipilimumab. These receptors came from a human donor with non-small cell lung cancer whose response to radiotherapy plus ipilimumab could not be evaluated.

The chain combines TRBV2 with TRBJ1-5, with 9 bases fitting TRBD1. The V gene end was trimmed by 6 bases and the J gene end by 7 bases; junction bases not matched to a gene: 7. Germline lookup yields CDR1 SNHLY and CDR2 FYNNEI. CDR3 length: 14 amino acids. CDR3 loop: CASRGTGHKQPQHF. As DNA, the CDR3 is TGTGCCAGCAGAGGGACAGGGCACAAACAGCCCCAGCATTTT.

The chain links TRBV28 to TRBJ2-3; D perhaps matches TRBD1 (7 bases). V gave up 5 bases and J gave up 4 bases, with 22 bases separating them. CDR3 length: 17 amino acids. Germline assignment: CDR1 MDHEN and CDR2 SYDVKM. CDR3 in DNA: TGTGCCAGCAGTCCGCACCCCTCGCAGGGGGGTTCAGATACGCAGTATTTT. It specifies CASSPHPSQGGSDTQYF. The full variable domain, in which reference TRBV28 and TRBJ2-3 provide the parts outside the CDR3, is DVKVTQSSRYLVKRTGEKVFLECVQDMDHENMFWYRQDPGLGLRLIYFSYDVKMKEKGDIPEGYSVSREKKERFSLILESASTNQTSMYLCASSPHPSQGGSDTQYFGPGTRLTVL.

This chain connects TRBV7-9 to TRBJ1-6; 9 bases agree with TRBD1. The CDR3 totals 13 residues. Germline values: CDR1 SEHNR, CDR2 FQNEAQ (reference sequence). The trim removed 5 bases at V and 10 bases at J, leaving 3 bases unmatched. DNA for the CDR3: TGTGCCAGCAGCCGGACAGGGGCATCACCCCTCCACTTT. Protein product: CASSRTGASPLHF.

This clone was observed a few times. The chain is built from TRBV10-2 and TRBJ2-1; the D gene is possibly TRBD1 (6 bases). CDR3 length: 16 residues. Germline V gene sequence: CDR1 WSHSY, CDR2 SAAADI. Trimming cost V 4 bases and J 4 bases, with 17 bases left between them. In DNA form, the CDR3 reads TGCGCCAGCAGTGGCCCACAGGGTAGAGGATACAATGAGCAGTTCTTC. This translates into CASSGPQGRGYNEQFF.

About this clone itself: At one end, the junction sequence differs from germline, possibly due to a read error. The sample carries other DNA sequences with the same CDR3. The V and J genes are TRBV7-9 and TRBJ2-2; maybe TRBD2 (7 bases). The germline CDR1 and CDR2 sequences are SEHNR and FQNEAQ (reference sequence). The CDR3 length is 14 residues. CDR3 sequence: CASSLSGGGGELFF. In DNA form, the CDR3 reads TGCGCCAGCAGCTTATCGGGGGGCGGCGGGGAGCTGTTTTTT.

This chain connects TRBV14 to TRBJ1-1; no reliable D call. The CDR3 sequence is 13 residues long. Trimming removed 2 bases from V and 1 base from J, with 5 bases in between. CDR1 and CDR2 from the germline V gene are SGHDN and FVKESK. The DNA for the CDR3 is TGTGCCAGCAGCCAAAACAGGAACACTGAAGCTTTCTTT. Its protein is CASSQNRNTEAFF.

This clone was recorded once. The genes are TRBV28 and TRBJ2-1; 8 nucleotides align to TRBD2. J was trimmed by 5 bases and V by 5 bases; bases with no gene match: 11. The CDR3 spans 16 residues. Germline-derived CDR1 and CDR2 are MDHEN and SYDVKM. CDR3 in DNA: TGTGCCAGCAGTCTAGGACTAGCTGGTCGGGACAATGAGCAGTTCTTC. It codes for CASSLGLAGRDNEQFF.

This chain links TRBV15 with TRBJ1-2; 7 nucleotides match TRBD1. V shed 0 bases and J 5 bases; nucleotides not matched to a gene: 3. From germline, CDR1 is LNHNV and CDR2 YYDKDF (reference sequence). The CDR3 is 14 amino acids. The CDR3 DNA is TGTGCCACCAGCAGAGATCCGACAGGGTATGGCTACACCTTC. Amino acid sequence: CATSRDPTGYGYTF.

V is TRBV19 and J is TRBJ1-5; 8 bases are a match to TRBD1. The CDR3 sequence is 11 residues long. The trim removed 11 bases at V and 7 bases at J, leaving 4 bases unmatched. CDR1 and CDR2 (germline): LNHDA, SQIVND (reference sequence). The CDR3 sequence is CAGGQGQPQHF. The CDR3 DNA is TGTGCCGGTGGACAGGGCCAGCCCCAGCATTTT.

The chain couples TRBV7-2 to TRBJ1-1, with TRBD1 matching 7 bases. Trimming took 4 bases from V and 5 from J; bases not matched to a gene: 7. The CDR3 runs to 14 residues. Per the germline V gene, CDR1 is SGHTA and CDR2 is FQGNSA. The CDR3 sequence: CASSSRTGETEAFF. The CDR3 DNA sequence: TGTGCCAGCAGCTCCCGAACAGGGGAAACTGAAGCTTTCTTT.

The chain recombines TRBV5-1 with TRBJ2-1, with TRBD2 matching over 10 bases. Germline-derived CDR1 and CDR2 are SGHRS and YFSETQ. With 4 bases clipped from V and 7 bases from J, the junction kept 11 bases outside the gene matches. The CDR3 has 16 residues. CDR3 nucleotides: TGCGCCAGCAGCCTCCAGCTAGCGGGGGTAAAAAATGAGCAGTTCTTC. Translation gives CASSLQLAGVKNEQFF.

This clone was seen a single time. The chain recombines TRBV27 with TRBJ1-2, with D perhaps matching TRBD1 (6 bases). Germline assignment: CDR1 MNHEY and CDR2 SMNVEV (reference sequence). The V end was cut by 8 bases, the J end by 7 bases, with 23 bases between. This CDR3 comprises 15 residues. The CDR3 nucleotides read TGTGCCAGCTGGACCCCCTTACAGGGAGGGGGTGGCTACACCTTC. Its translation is CASWTPLQGGGGYTF.

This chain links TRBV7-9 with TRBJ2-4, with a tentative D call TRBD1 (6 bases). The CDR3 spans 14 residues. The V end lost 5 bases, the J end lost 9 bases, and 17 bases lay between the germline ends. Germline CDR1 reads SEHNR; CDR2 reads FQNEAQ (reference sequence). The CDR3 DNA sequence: TGTGCCAGCAGCCCCGGGACATCAAAGGTCATTCAGTACTTC. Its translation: CASSPGTSKVIQYF. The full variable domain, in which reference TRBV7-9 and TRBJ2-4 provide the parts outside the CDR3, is DTGVSQNPRHKITKRGQNVTFRCDPISEHNRLYWYRQTLGQGPEFLTYFQNEAQLEKSRLLSDRFSAERPKGSFSTLEIQRTEQGDSAMYLCASSPGTSKVIQYFGAGTRLSVL.

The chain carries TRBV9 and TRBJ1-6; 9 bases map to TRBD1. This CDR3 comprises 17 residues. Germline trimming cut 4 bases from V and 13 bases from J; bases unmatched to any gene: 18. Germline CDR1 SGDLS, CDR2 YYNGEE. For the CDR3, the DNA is TGTGCCAGCAGCTCCTCTACTGGGACAGGGCTCCGGCGGCCCCTCCACTTT. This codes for CASSSSTGTGLRRPLHF.

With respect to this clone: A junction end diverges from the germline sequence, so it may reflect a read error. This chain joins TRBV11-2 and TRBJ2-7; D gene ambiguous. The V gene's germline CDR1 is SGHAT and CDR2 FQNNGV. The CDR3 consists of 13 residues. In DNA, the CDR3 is TGTGCCAGCAGCTTTGAGGAGTATACACGCCGAAACTTC. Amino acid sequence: CASSFEEYTRRNF.

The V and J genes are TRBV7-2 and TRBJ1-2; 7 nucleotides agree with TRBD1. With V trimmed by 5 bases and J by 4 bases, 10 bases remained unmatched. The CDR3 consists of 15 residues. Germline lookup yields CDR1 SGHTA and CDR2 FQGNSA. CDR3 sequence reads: CASSPSSGTAYGYTF. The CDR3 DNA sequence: TGTGCCAGCAGCCCATCCTCCGGGACAGCCTATGGCTACACCTTC.